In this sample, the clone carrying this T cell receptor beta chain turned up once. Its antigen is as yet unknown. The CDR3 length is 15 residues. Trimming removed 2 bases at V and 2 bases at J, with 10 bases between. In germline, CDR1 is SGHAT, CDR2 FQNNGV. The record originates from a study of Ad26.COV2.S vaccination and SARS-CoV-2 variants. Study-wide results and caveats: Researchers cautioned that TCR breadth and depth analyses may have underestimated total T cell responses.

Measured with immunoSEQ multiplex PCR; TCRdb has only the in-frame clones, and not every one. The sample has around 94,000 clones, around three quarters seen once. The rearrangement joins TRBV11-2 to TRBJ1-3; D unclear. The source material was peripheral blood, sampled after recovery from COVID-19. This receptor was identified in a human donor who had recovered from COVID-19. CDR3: CASSLIAATGNTIYF. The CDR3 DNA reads TGTGCCAGCAGCTTAATTGCAGCGACTGGAAACACCATATATTTT.